This T cell receptor beta chain was documented in a study of cytomegalovirus exposure and HLA in healthy donors. For this clone: Its specificity is unknown.

Study-wide results and caveats: TCR beta V- and J-gene trimming, according to a later analysis, was linked to a missense DCLRE1C variant.

13 Jbeta primers and 60 Vbeta primers were used for the PCR. Data came from immunoSEQ multiplex PCR; TCRdb stores just in-frame clones and leaves some out. The sample lists some 70,000 clones; around 66% were seen once. Sequenced sample: PBMCs. The origin of this receptor is a male donor in good health and CMV-seropositive.

The CDR3 loop reads CASSFGPGTGGVQYF. In DNA form, the CDR3 reads TGTGCCAGCAGTTTCGGCCCCGGGACAGGCGGTGTGCAGTACTTC. V usage is TRBV11-2 and J usage is TRBJ2-7; 8 positions match TRBD1. The CDR3 has 15 amino acids. Germline V gene sequence: CDR1 SGHAT, CDR2 FQNNGV. With V trimmed by 6 bases and J by 9 bases, 16 bases remained unmatched.